This T cell receptor (beta chain) was identified during a study of cytotoxic CD8 clonotypes in ibrutinib-treated CLL. About the research overall: Of a cohort that held some eleven relapsed/refractory and around 16 treatment-naive patients, about 18 were IGHV unmutated. Response specimens were obtained following a median treatment duration of approximately 13 months, with a range of 6 to 36.

General study results and limits: For progressing versus sustained-remission patients, sampling times were not the same.

Sequencing was performed with immunoSEQ multiplex PCR; in TCRdb, only in-frame clones are kept and a portion is missing. The sample shows a few hundred thousand clones, 67% of them seen only once. This CDR3 contains 13 residues. Looked up from germline, CDR1 is SGHRS and CDR2 is YFSETQ. Trimming removed 0 bases from V and 6 bases from J; junction bases left unmatched: 1. Details on this clone: Its target is unknown.

The clonotype comes from a human donor with chronic lymphocytic leukemia. The rearrangement uses TRBV5-1 and TRBJ2-7; TRBD1 aligns across 9 bases. The sample here was PBMCs, taken after 36 months of ibrutinib treatment. CDR3 nucleotide sequence: TGCGCCAGCAGCTTGGCGGACAGGGGCGAGCAGTACTTC. Encoded protein: CASSLADRGEQYF.